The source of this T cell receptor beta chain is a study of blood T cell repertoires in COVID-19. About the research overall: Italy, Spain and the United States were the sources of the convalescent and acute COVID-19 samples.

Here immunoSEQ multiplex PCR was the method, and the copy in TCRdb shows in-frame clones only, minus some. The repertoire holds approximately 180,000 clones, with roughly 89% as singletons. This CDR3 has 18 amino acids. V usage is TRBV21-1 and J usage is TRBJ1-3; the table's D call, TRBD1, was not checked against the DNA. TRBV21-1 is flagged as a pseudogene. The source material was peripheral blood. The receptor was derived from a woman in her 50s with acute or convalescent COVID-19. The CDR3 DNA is TGTGCCAGCAGCTCCAAGGGGGTAACAGGACCCTCTGGAAACACCATATATTTT. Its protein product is CASSSKGVTGPSGNTIYF.